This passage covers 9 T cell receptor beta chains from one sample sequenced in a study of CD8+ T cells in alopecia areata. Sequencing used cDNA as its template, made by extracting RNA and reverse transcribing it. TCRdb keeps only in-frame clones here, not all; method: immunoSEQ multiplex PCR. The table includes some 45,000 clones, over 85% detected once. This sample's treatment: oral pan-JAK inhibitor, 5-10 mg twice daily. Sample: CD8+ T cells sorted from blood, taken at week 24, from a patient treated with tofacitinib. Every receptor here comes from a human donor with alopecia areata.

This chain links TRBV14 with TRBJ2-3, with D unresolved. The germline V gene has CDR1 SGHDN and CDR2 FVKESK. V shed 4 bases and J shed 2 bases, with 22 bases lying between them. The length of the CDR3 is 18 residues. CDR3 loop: CASSPPIPASTHTDTQYF. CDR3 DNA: TGTGCCAGCAGCCCGCCAATACCGGCGTCCACACACACAGATACGCAGTATTTT. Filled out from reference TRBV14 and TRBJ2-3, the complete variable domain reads EAGVTQFPSHSVIEKGQTVTLRCDPISGHDNLYWYRRVMGKEIKFLLHFVKESKQDESGMPNNRFLAERTGGTYSTLKVQPAELEDSGVYFCASSPPIPASTHTDTQYFGPGTRLTVL.

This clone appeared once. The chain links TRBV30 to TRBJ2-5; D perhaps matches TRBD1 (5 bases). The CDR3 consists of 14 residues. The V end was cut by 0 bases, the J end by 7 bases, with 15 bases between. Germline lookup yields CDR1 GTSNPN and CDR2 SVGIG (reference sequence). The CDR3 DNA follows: TGTGCCTGGAGTGTACGTAGGGGATGGGGGACCCAGTACTTC. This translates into CAWSVRRGWGTQYF. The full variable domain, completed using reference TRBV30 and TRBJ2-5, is SQTIHQWPATLVQPVGSPLSLECTVEGTSNPNLYWYRQAAGRGLQLLFYSVGIGQISSEVPQNLSASRPQDRQFILSSKKLLLSDSGFYLCAWSVRRGWGTQYFGPGTRLLVL.

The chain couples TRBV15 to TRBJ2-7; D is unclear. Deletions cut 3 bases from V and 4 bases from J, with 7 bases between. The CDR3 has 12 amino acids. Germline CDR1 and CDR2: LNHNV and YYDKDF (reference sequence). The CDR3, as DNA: TGTGCCACCAGCAGTGATAGATACGAGCAGTACTTC. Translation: CATSSDRYEQYF.

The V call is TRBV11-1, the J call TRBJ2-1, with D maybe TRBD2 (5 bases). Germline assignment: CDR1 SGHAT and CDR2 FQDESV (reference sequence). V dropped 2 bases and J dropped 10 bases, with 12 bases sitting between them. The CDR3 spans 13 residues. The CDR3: CASSLSPRREQFF. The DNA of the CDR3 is TGTGCCAGCAGCTTAAGCCCTAGGAGGGAGCAGTTCTTC. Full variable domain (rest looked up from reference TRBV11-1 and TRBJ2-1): EAEVAQSPRYKITEKSQAVAFWCDPISGHATLYWYRQILGQGPELLVQFQDESVVDDSQLPKDRFSAERLKGVDSTLKIQPAELGDSAMYLCASSLSPRREQFFGPGTRLTVL.

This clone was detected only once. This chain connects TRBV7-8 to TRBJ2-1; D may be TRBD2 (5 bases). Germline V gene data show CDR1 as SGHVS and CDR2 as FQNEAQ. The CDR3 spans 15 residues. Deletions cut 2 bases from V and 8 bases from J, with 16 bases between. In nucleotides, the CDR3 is TGTGCCAGCAGCTTATATCAGGAGGTATTCGATGAGCAGTTCTTC. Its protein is CASSLYQEVFDEQFF. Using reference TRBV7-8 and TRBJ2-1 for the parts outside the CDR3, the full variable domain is GAGVSQSPRYKVAKRGQDVALRCDPISGHVSLFWYQQALGQGPEFLTYFQNEAQLDKSGLPSDRFFAERPEGSVSTLKIQRTQQEDSAVYLCASSLYQEVFDEQFFGPGTRLTVL.

CDR3 DNA sequence: TGTGCCAGCAGCCAGCCAGGGGCAGACTACAATGAGCAGTTCTTC. Protein: CASSQPGADYNEQFF. J is TRBJ2-1 and V is TRBV7-9, with D tentatively TRBD1 (6 bases). The CDR3 spans 15 residues. The V and J ends lost 5 bases and 3 bases respectively, with 14 bases between them. The germline gives CDR1 SEHNR, CDR2 FQNEAQ (reference sequence).

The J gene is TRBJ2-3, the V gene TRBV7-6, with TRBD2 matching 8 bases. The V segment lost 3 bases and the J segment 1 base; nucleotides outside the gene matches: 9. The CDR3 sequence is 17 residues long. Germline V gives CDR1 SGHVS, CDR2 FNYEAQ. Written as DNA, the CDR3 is TGTGCCAGCAGCTTCACCACACTAGCGGTGGGCACAGATACGCAGTATTTT. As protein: CASSFTTLAVGTDTQYF. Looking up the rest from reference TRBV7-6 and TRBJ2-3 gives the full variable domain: GAGVSQSPRYKVTKRGQDVALRCDPISGHVSLYWYRQALGQGPEFLTYFNYEAQQDKSGLPNDRFSAERPEGSISTLTIQRTEQRDSAMYRCASSFTTLAVGTDTQYFGPGTRLTVL.

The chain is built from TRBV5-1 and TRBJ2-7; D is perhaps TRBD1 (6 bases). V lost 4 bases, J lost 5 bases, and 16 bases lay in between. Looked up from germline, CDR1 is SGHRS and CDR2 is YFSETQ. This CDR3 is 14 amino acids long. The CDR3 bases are TGCGCCAGCAGCCTCCAACAGGGTTCCCACGAGCAGTACTTC. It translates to CASSLQQGSHEQYF. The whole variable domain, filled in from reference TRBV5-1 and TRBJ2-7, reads KAGVTQTPRYLIKTRGQQVTLSCSPISGHRSVSWYQQTPGQGLQFLFEYFSETQRNKGNFPGRFSGRQFSNSRSEMNVSTLELGDSALYLCASSLQQGSHEQYFGPGTRLTVT.

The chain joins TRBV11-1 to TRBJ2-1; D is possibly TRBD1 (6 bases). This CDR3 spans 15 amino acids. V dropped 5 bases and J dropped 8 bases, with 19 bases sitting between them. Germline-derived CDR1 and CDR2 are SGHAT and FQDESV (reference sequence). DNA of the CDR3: TGTGCCAGCAGCGTCCACAGGGATCTTGGCGATGAGCAGTTCTTC. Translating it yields CASSVHRDLGDEQFF. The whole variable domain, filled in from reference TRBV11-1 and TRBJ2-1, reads EAEVAQSPRYKITEKSQAVAFWCDPISGHATLYWYRQILGQGPELLVQFQDESVVDDSQLPKDRFSAERLKGVDSTLKIQPAELGDSAMYLCASSVHRDLGDEQFFGPGTRLTVL.